This T cell receptor (beta chain) was retrieved from a study of cytomegalovirus exposure and HLA in healthy donors. The study sampled nominally healthy donors, though unrecorded immune exposures were likely. Both 60 Vbeta primers and 13 Jbeta primers went into the PCR. Libraries were prepared by immunoSEQ multiplex PCR; TCRdb keeps only in-frame clonotypes and omits some of them. The sample records 90,000 to 150,000 clones, roughly four fifths being singletons. Study conclusions and caveats: Presence/absence analyses assumed roughly uniform sequencing depth across donors.

With regard to this clone: What it binds is unknown.

CDR3 size: 16 residues. Germline V gene lookup returns CDR1 LNHDA and CDR2 SQIVND (reference sequence). Trimming took 0 bases from V and 3 from J, leaving 12 bases between them. This sequence was found in a woman in her thirties in good health and CMV-seropositive. Specimen: PBMCs. The V gene is TRBV19, the J gene TRBJ2-1; D unclear. CDR3: CASSIEGTGIYNEQFF. The CDR3 DNA reads TGTGCCAGTAGTATAGAGGGCACTGGAATCTACAATGAGCAGTTCTTC.